Detailed here is one TCR beta chain. V was clipped by 3 bases and J by 3 bases, with 9 bases between them. CDR1 is SGHTA, CDR2 FQGNSA, per germline. This CDR3 region has 15 residues. This specimen comes from a study of blood T cell repertoires in COVID-19. This table comes from immunoSEQ multiplex PCR, and its TCRdb copy is limited to in-frame clones, with some not included. The sample records 65,000 to 85,000 clones, around 91% being singletons. This receptor was identified in a middle-aged man with acute or convalescent COVID-19. Sequenced sample: peripheral blood. The chain has TRBV7-2 and TRBJ1-6; D not certain. The CDR3 region is CASSFSGSYNSPLHF. In DNA form, the CDR3 reads TGTGCCAGCAGCTTTTCTGGGAGCTATAATTCACCCCTCCACTTT. Filled out from reference TRBV7-2 and TRBJ1-6, the complete variable domain reads GAGVSQSPSNKVTEKGKDVELRCDPISGHTALYWYRQSLGQGLEFLIYFQGNSAPDKSGLPSDRFSAERTGGSVSTLTIQRTQQEDSAVYLCASSFSGSYNSPLHFGNGTRLTVT.